This T cell receptor beta chain was retrieved from a study of T-cell memory formation after mild COVID-19. Study-level findings and limits: In pre-infection memory, a portion of responding clones appeared, which suggested that cross-reactive memory joined.

The ends lost 7 bases at V and 0 bases at J; junction bases unmatched: 3. The CDR3 runs to 14 residues. CDR1 and CDR2 (germline): SEHNR, FQNEAQ (reference sequence). This clonotype was seen more than once but under ten times. The antigen is not known. TCRdb passed the 5' RACE reads through MiXCR, listing each CDR3 protein once. The table lists 470,000 or so distinct CDR3 sequences, roughly 23% of them singletons. The sequence came from an adult woman who had mild COVID-19 (a few samples of this study predate the infection). Cell type and time point are not known. The rearrangement links TRBV7-9 to TRBJ2-7; 10 bases match TRBD2. The sample taken for sequencing was PBMCs or a T cell subset sorted from them (not recorded which). Written as DNA, the CDR3 is TGTGCCAGCAATAGCGGGAGGCACTCCTACGAGCAGTACTTC. Protein sequence: CASNSGRHSYEQYF. Based on the CDR3 plus reference TRBV7-9 and TRBJ2-7, the full variable domain is DTGVSQNPRHKITKRGQNVTFRCDPISEHNRLYWYRQTLGQGPEFLTYFQNEAQLEKSRLLSDRFSAERPKGSFSTLEIQRTEQGDSAMYLCASNSGRHSYEQYFGPGTRLTVT.